This record looks at one T cell receptor beta chain sequence and its context. This specimen comes from a study of blood T cell repertoires in COVID-19. Germline CDR1 MDHEN, CDR2 SYDVKM. The germline V and J ends were trimmed by 6 bases and 6 bases, with 11 bases remaining between them. The CDR3 is 13 residues long. Measured with immunoSEQ multiplex PCR; TCRdb has only the in-frame clones, and not every one. The data show around 310,000 clones, 85% to 90% seen once. The chain couples TRBV28 to TRBJ2-2; maybe TRBD2 (5 bases). The receptor's source is a woman aged 40 to 50 with COVID-19, enrolled during active disease. Sequencing was performed on peripheral blood. The CDR3 protein is CASSRNGAGELFF. CDR3 DNA sequence: TGTGCCAGCAGCAGAAACGGGGCCGGGGAGCTGTTTTTT. The variable domain in full, completed from reference TRBV28 and TRBJ2-2, reads DVKVTQSSRYLVKRTGEKVFLECVQDMDHENMFWYRQDPGLGLRLIYFSYDVKMKEKGDIPEGYSVSREKKERFSLILESASTNQTSMYLCASSRNGAGELFFGEGSRLTVL.